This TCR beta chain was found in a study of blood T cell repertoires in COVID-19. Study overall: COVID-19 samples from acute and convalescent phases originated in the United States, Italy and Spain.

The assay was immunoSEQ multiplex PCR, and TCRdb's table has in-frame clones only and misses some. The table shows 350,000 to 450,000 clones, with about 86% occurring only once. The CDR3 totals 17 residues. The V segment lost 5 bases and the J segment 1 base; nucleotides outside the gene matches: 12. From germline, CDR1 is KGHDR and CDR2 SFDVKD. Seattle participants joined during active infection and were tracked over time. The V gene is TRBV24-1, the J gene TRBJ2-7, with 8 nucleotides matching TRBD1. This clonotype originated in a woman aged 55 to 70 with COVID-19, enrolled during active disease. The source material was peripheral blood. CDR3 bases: TGTGCCACCAGTGTCCCCTTACCAGGGACAGGTTCCTACGAGCAGTACTTC. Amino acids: CATSVPLPGTGSYEQYF.